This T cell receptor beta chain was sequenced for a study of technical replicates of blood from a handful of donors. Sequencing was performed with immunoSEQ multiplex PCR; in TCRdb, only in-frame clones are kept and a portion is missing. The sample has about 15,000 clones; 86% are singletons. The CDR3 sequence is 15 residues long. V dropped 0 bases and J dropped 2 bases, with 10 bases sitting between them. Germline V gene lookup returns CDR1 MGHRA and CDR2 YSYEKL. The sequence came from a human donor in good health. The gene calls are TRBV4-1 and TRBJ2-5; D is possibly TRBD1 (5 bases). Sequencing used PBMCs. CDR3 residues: CASSQERQLQETQYF. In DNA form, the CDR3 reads TGCGCCAGCAGCCAAGAGAGACAGCTACAAGAGACCCAGTACTTC.